A selection of T cell receptor beta chains follows, all from one sample in a study of control samples from healthy donors and cancer patients. The data were produced by immunoSEQ multiplex PCR, yet TCRdb's version contains in-frame clones alone and is incomplete. This table holds roughly 130,000 clones, around nine tenths found once. Sequenced material: blood. The receptors come from a man aged 50-59 years in good health. The CDR3 runs from the conserved cysteine through the conserved F or W. The D gene is left open where the match is weak. Clone size appears in some rows only: once, few, many, or a class for an expanded clone.

CDR3 protein | CDR3 DNA | V gene | D gene | J gene | clone size
CASSVIGASGGRRDTQYF | TGTGCCAGCAGCGTAATCGGGGCTAGCGGGGGGCGGAGGGATACGCAGTATTTT | TRBV9 | TRBD2 | TRBJ2-3 | NA
CASSFIQSFPPQAFF | TGTGCCAGCAGTTTTATACAGAGCTTCCCTCCTCAAGCTTTCTTT | TRBV27 | NA | TRBJ1-1 | NA
CASSFGGYNQPQHF | TGTGCCAGCAGTTTCGGGGGATACAATCAGCCCCAGCATTTT | TRBV28 | NA | TRBJ1-5 | NA
CASSLATGGTEAFF | TGTGCCAGCAGCTTAGCGACAGGGGGCACTGAAGCTTTCTTT | TRBV7-9 | TRBD1 | TRBJ1-1 | NA
CASSVGQGTHQPQHF | TGTGCCAGCAGCGTAGGACAGGGAACCCATCAGCCCCAGCATTTT | TRBV9 | TRBD1 | TRBJ1-5 | NA
CASSSLPDMAGETQYF | TGTGCCAGCAGCTCCCTCCCGGATATGGCAGGGGAGACCCAGTACTTC | TRBV7-3 | NA | TRBJ2-5 | few
CASSLGQITSYEQYF | TGTGCCAGCAGCTTAGGGCAGATTACTTCCTACGAGCAGTACTTC | TRBV7-6 | NA | TRBJ2-7 | once
CASSSQGGNGSPLHF | TGTGCCAGCAGCTCCCAGGGAGGGAACGGTTCACCCCTCCACTTT | TRBV7-9 | NA | TRBJ1-6 | NA
CASSLQGTSYEQYF | TGTGCCAGCAGCTTACAGGGAACCTCCTACGAGCAGTACTTC | TRBV11-3 | NA | TRBJ2-7 | NA
CASRVPRLAGESSYNEQFF | TGTGCCAGCAGAGTACCCCGACTAGCGGGGGAAAGCTCTTACAATGAGCAGTTCTTC | TRBV27 | TRBD2 | TRBJ2-1 | NA
CASQKSKGLSGGTGELFF | TGTGCCAGCCAAAAGAGTAAGGGGCTCTCGGGTGGGACCGGGGAGCTGTTTTTT | TRBV3-1/TRBV3-2 | NA | TRBJ2-2 | NA